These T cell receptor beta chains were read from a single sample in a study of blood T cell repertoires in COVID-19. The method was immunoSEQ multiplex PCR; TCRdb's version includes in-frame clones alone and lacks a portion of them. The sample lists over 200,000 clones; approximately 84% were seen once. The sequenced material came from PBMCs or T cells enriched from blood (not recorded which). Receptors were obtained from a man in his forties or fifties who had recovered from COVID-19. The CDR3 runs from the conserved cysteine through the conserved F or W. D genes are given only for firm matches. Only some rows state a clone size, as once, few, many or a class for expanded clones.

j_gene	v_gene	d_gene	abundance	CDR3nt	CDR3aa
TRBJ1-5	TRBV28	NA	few	TGTGCCAGCAGTTCCCGCGACAGGTATCAGCCCCAGCATTTT	CASSSRDRYQPQHF
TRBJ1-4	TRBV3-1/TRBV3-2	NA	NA	TGTGCCAGCAGCCAAGTGGGGGCTACTAATGAAAAACTGTTTTTT	CASSQVGATNEKLFF
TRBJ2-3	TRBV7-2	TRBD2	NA	TGTGCCAGCAGCTTAAGACGAAGCGGGGGGGCCACAGATACGCAGTATTTT	CASSLRRSGGATDTQYF
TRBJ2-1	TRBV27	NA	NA	TGTGCCAGCAGTGCTTCCAGGGGACACTCCTACAATGAGCAGTTCTTC	CASSASRGHSYNEQFF
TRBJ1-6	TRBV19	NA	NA	TGTGCCAGTAGTACCATCCCGGGACACAATTCACCCCTCCACTTT	CASSTIPGHNSPLHF
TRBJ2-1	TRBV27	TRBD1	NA	TGTGCCAGCAGTCACAGGGGTACTGAGCAGTTCTTC	CASSHRGTEQFF
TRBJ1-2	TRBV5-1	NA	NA	TGCGCCAGCAGCCTCATAAACGGGGCGGAGGGTGGCTACACCTTC	CASSLINGAEGGYTF
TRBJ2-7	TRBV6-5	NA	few	TGTGCCAGCAGATTAGGGGGTGAGGCCTACGAGCAGTACTTC	CASRLGGEAYEQYF
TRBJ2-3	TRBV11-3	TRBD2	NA	TGTGCCAGCAGCCCCCGGACTAGCGATACAGATACGCAGTATTTT	CASSPRTSDTDTQYF
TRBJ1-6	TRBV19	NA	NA	TGTGCCAGTAGTACCTCGGACACCACCTATAATTCACCCCTCCACTTT	CASSTSDTTYNSPLHF
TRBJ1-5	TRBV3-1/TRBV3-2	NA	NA	TGTGCCAGCAGCCAAGAGCGTTCAGGGGCTCAGCCCCAGCATTTT	CASSQERSGAQPQHF
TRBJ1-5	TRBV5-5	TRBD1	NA	TGTGCCAGCAGCCGAGTAGGGACAGGAGATCAGCCCCAGCATTTT	CASSRVGTGDQPQHF
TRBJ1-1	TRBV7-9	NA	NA	TGTGCCAGCAGCTCATTTGGAGTGAACACTGAAGCTTTCTTT	CASSSFGVNTEAFF
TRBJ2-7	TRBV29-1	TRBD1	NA	TGCAGCGTCTCCGGACAGGGTCTTCACGAGCAGTACTTC	CSVSGQGLHEQYF
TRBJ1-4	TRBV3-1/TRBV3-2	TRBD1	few	TGTGCCAGCAGCCTTCGAGGACAGGTTGCAACTAATGAAAAACTGTTTTTT	CASSLRGQVATNEKLFF
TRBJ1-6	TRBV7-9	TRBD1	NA	TGTGCCAGCAGCTGGGGGACAGGGAACTCACCCCTCCACTTT	CASSWGTGNSPLHF
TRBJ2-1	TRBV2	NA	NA	TGTGCCAGCGGTAGACAGATTACCTACAATGAGCAGTTCTTC	CASGRQITYNEQFF
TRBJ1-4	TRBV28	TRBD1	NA	TGTGCCAGCAGTCCCCACCGGCAGGGGGGAGAAAAACTGTTTTTT	CASSPHRQGGEKLFF
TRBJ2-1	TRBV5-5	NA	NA	TGTGCCAGCAGCTTGGGGCAGATTTACAATGAGCAGTTCTTC	CASSLGQIYNEQFF
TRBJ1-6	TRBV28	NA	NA	TGTGCCAGCAGCTCAAGGGGAAATTCACCCCTCCACTTT	CASSSRGNSPLHF
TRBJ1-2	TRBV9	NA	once	TGTGCCAGCAGCCCCTCCGGGGGTCTACTTAATTATGGCTACACCTTC	CASSPSGGLLNYGYTF
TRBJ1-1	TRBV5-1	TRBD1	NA	TGCGCCAGCAGCTTGGCCTTCTCCGGGACAGGGGAGACTGAAGCTTTCTTT	CASSLAFSGTGETEAFF
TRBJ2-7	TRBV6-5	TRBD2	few	TGTGCCTCCCGTGCGGGGGGCAGTTACGAGCAGTACTTC	CASRAGGSYEQYF
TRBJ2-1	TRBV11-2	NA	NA	TGTGCCAGCAGCTTAGTCAGGGGCCTCCGGAATGAGCAGTTCTTC	CASSLVRGLRNEQFF
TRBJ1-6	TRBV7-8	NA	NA	TGTGCCAGCAGCTTAGGAGCCGTCGCCCCCCTCCACTTT	CASSLGAVAPLHF
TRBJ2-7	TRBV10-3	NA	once	TGTGCCATCCCCAGAGCGGAGTCCTACGAGCAGTACTTC	CAIPRAESYEQYF
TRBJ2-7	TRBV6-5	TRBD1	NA	TGTGCCAGCGGGATTACAGGGGGGTCCTACGAGCAGTACTTC	CASGITGGSYEQYF
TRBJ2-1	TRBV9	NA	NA	TGTGCCAGCAGCCCCCTAACCAGACAGGCCCTTTACAATGAGCAGTTCTTC	CASSPLTRQALYNEQFF
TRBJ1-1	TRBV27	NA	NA	TGTGCCAGCAGTTTACGGGGGTTGCTTTTCGGGACTGAAGCTTTCTTT	CASSLRGLLFGTEAFF
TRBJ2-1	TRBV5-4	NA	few	TGTGCCAGCAGCTTCCTCAGGTCTGACAATGAGCAGTTCTTC	CASSFLRSDNEQFF
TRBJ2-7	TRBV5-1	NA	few	TGCGCCAGCAGCTTGGCCGGAGGGAGCTCCTACGAGCAGTACTTC	CASSLAGGSSYEQYF
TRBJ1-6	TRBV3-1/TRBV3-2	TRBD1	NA	TGTGCCAGCAGCGCTCAACAGGGGGACAGCTCACCCCTCCACTTT	CASSAQQGDSSPLHF
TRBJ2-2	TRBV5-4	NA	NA	TGTGCCAGCAGCAAAGGACTAAGTGACACCGGGGAGCTGTTTTTT	CASSKGLSDTGELFF
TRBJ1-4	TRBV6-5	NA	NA	TGTGCCACGGCCGAGGGGGGGTGGAGTGAAAAACTGTTTTTT	CATAEGGWSEKLFF
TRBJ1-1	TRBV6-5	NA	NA	TGTGCCAGCAGTTACTCGATTCCGCCCCGGGAGTCTGAAGCTTTCTTT	CASSYSIPPRESEAFF
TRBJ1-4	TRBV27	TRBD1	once	TGTGCCAGCAGTCGACAGGGGCCTAATGAAAAACTGTTTTTT	CASSRQGPNEKLFF
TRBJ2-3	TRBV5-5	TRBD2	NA	TGTGCCAGCAGCTTGTTTTGGGGACTAGAATCTAGCACAGATACGCAGTATTTT	CASSLFWGLESSTDTQYF
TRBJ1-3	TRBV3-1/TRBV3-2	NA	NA	TGTGCCAGCAGCCCGGGTGTATCTGGAAACACCATATATTTT	CASSPGVSGNTIYF
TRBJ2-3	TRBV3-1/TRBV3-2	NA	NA	TGTGCCAGCAGCCGCTCGGGGGTGGATACGCAGTATTTT	CASSRSGVDTQYF
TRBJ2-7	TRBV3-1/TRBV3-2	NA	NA	TGTGCCAGCAGCCTCAATGGAGGGGACGAGCAGTACTTC	CASSLNGGDEQYF
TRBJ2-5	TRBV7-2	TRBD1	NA	TGTGCCACCCGGGACAGGGGAGGCGGGGAGACCCAGTACTTC	CATRDRGGGETQYF
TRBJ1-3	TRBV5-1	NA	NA	TGCGCCAGCAGCACGGGACACCTGGCGGGAAACACCATATATTTT	CASSTGHLAGNTIYF
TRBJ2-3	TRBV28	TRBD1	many	TGTGCCAGCAGCAAGATCAGGGGGCTCGCAGATACGCAGTATTTT	CASSKIRGLADTQYF
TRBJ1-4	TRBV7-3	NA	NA	TGTGCCAGCAGCTTCAGGGATGGCGAAAAACTGTTTTTT	CASSFRDGEKLFF
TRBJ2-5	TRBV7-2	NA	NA	TGTGCCAGCAGCCCATCCGCGGGGTCGGAAGAGACCCAGTACTTC	CASSPSAGSEETQYF
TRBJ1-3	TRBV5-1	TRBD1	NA	TGCGCCAGCAGCGGGGACAGGGTATCCTTCGGAAACACCATATATTTT	CASSGDRVSFGNTIYF
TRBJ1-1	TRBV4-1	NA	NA	TGCGCCAGCAGCCGGAAAAGAATGAGCAGGGGTAACACTGAAGCTTTCTTT	CASSRKRMSRGNTEAFF
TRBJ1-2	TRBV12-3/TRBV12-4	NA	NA	TGTGCCAGCAGTTCCCAGGGTTATGGCTACACCTTC	CASSSQGYGYTF
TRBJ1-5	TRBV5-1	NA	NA	TGCGCCAGCAGCTTTCCGGGTATAAACCATCAGCCCCAGCATTTT	CASSFPGINHQPQHF
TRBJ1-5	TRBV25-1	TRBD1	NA	TGTGCCAGCAGTGGACAGGGGAAACAGCCCCAGCATTTT	CASSGQGKQPQHF
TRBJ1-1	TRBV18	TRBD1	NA	TGTGCCAGCTCAAGACAGGGGGCGAACACTGAAGCTTTCTTT	CASSRQGANTEAFF
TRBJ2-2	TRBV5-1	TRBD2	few	TGCGCCAGCAGCCCCCGCGCGGCGGGGGGGCATTCGAACACCGGGGAGCTGTTTTTT	CASSPRAAGGHSNTGELFF
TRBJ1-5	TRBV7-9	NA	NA	TGTGCCAGCAGCCTAGCGGAAGGAGTTAATCAGCCCCAGCATTTT	CASSLAEGVNQPQHF
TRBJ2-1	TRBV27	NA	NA	TGTGCCAGCTCGACTAGGCGGTCGATTGAGCAGTTCTTC	CASSTRRSIEQFF
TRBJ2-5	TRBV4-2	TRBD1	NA	TGTGCCAGCAGCCAACAGGGACAGAGCCAAGAGACCCAGTACTTC	CASSQQGQSQETQYF
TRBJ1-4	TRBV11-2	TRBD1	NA	TGTGCCAGCAACCCGGGGGACAGGGGGCAGGGAAAACTGTTTTTT	CASNPGDRGQGKLFF
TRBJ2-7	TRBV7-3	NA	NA	TGTGCCAGCAGCCTAACGTCAGGGTTCGAGCAGTACTTC	CASSLTSGFEQYF